The clone carrying this TCR beta chain occurred once. Its target is unknown. The data were obtained in a study of T cell responses to AZD1222 COVID-19 vaccine. V dropped 5 bases and J dropped 7 bases, with 5 bases sitting between them. Germline V gene lookup returns CDR1 DFQATT and CDR2 SNEGSKA (reference sequence). The CDR3 extends over 10 amino acids. Clones were sequenced by immunoSEQ multiplex PCR, and TCRdb holds only the in-frame ones, with some missing. The sample lists 150,000 or so clones, 80% to 95% occurring once. Study findings and constraints: The donor cohort was predominantly white British with a female majority, and clonal diversity may have been underestimated. The CD4 TCRs associated with vaccination extended across spike and predominated at 160-218 and 743-854. Reports say nearly half of spike-specific TCRs go after unmutated variant regions. Spike-specific TCR repertoires showed rising breadth and depth after two AZD1222 doses.

This specimen consisted of peripheral blood, obtained on day 0 of AZD1222 vaccination. V usage is TRBV20-1 and J usage is TRBJ2-2, with D uncertain. This sequence was found in an adult in good health. CDR3 DNA: TGCAGTGCTGCCCTCGGGGAGCTGTTTTTT. It is translated as CSAALGELFF.